The subject of this entry is one T cell receptor beta chain. The antigen is undetermined. Method: immunoSEQ multiplex PCR; TCRdb's copy keeps in-frame clones and lacks some. The data contain 140,000 or so clones, 86% of them singletons. Trimming took off 1 base at V and 7 bases at J, with 9 bases between the two ends. The CDR3 length is 13 residues. The V gene's germline CDR1 is SGHRS and CDR2 YFSETQ. The source of the sample is a study of radiation and T cells in renal cell carcinoma. Broader study findings: In blood, top tumor clones expanded by 2 weeks, shrinking by 4.

The time point: blood 4 weeks post-SBRT, at nephrectomy. Regarding treatment: 15 Gy SBRT to primary tumor, nephrectomy 4 weeks later. Nephrectomy followed 15 Gy stereotactic body radiation by 4 weeks. The V and J genes are TRBV5-1 and TRBJ2-1, with D unclear. The sequence was obtained from a woman between 50 and 59 years old with renal cell carcinoma. The material sequenced was blood, taken from a patient whose treatment included radiotherapy and nephrectomy. CDR3 nucleotides: TGCGCCAGCAGCTTGAACGTGGGGAATGAGCAGTTCTTC. This translates into CASSLNVGNEQFF.